The 25 T cell receptor beta chains listed next were all sequenced from one sample in a study of long-term antiretroviral therapy in people with HIV. Investigators performed immunoSEQ version v3.0 at survey level. TCRdb keeps only in-frame clones here, not all; method: immunoSEQ multiplex PCR. Of roughly 16,000 clones detected, roughly 94% appear once; the ten largest clones hold 4.6%. Sample: unsorted PBMCs, taken nearly 6.5 years after starting antiretroviral therapy. The receptors were sampled from a woman between 45 and 60 years old with HIV.

The chain links TRBV5-1 to TRBJ2-5, with 7 positions matching TRBD2. This CDR3 spans 16 amino acids. Trimming removed 1 base from V and 0 bases from J; junction bases left unmatched: 6. CDR1 SGHRS and CDR2 YFSETQ come from the germline V gene. The chain's CDR3 is CASSLTSARYQETQYF. The CDR3, as DNA: TGCGCCAGCAGCTTGACTAGCGCGAGGTACCAAGAGACCCAGTACTTC.

This sequence joins TRBV19 and TRBJ2-2; TRBD2 might be the D (5 bases). Trimming shortened V by 8 bases and J by 2 bases, and 15 bases separated the two germline ends. The CDR3 sequence is 15 residues long. The V gene's germline CDR1 is LNHDA and CDR2 SQIVND (reference sequence). The CDR3 loop reads CASERAGFNTGELFF. CDR3 sequence (DNA): TGTGCCAGTGAGAGGGCAGGCTTCAACACCGGGGAGCTGTTTTTT.

The chain joins TRBV7-2 to TRBJ1-1, with D perhaps TRBD1 (5 bases). The V gene lost 1 base and the J gene lost 1 base, with 16 bases spanning the gap. Germline CDR1 SGHTA, CDR2 FQGNSA. The CDR3 runs 17 residues. The CDR3 is CASSLGPGLPENTEAFF. CDR3 nucleotide sequence: TGTGCCAGCAGCTTAGGCCCGGGACTTCCCGAGAACACTGAAGCTTTCTTT.

This CDR3 is CASSQLTAGGFQPQHF. For the CDR3, the DNA is TGTGCCAGCAGCCAACTTACGGCAGGGGGCTTTCAGCCCCAGCATTTT. V usage is TRBV4-2 and J usage is TRBJ1-5; TRBD1 agrees at 8 bases. The CDR3 spans 16 residues. The V gene end was trimmed by 2 bases and the J gene end by 6 bases; junction bases not matched to a gene: 9. CDR1 and CDR2 (germline): LGHNA, YNFKEQ.

The V call is TRBV4-1, the J call TRBJ2-7, with 11 positions matching TRBD2. The CDR3 runs 20 residues. The V and J ends lost 1 base and 7 bases, in that order; junction bases with no gene match: 21. Germline V gene sequence: CDR1 MGHRA, CDR2 YSYEKL. CDR3 region: CASSQAPGRILAGVLKEQYF. As DNA, the CDR3 is TGCGCCAGCAGCCAAGCACCGGGACGGATACTAGCGGGAGTTTTGAAGGAGCAGTACTTC.

V is TRBV9 and J is TRBJ1-1; the match to TRBD1 covers 7 bases. CDR1 is SGDLS, CDR2 YYNGEE, per germline. V shed 0 bases, J shed 5 bases, and the junction held 4 bases outside the gene matches. The CDR3 covers 14 residues. The chain's CDR3 is CASSVGQGGTEAFF. The CDR3 DNA reads TGTGCCAGCAGCGTAGGACAGGGAGGTACTGAAGCTTTCTTT.

CDR3 sequence: CASSQRQGNSPLHF. CDR3 nucleotides: TGTGCCAGCAGCCAACGACAGGGGAATTCACCCCTCCACTTT. J is TRBJ1-6 and V is TRBV4-2, with 8 bases matching TRBD1. The CDR3 contains 14 residues. V lost 2 bases and J lost 7; bases outside the gene matches: 1. Germline CDR1 LGHNA, CDR2 YNFKEQ.

V usage is TRBV7-6 and J usage is TRBJ2-2; 7 bases are a match to TRBD1. The ends lost 6 bases at V and 2 bases at J; junction bases unmatched: 6. Germline V gene lookup returns CDR1 SGHVS and CDR2 FNYEAQ. The CDR3 consists of 15 residues. CDR3 sequence (DNA): TGTGCCAGCAGTAAACAGGGGACCAACACCGGGGAGCTGTTTTTT. Protein product: CASSKQGTNTGELFF.

The CDR3 DNA sequence: TGTGCCAGCCACAGAGGGGTCGGTGAGCAGTTCTTC. It translates to CASHRGVGEQFF. The rearrangement joins TRBV27 to TRBJ2-1; D may match TRBD1 or TRBD2 (5 bases each). Germline values: CDR1 MNHEY, CDR2 SMNVEV (reference sequence). The CDR3 is 12 amino acids. V was trimmed by 8 bases and J by 9 bases, leaving 14 bases between them.

The CDR3 loop is CASSLALAENTGELFF. In nucleotides, the CDR3 is TGCGCCAGCAGCTTGGCGTTAGCGGAGAACACCGGGGAGCTGTTTTTT. V is TRBV5-1 and J is TRBJ2-2; tentatively, D is TRBD2 (6 bases). V was clipped by 0 bases and J by 1 base, with 10 bases between them. From germline, CDR1 is SGHRS and CDR2 YFSETQ. The CDR3 runs to 16 residues.

J is TRBJ2-2 and V is TRBV4-3, with unresolved D. Between the trimmed V and J ends, which lost 1 base and 2 bases, there was a span of 8 bases. Germline assignment: CDR1 LGHNA and CDR2 YSLEER. The CDR3 runs 15 residues. CDR3 sequence reads: CASSQGQANTGELFF. The CDR3 DNA reads as TGCGCCAGCAGCCAAGGCCAAGCCAACACCGGGGAGCTGTTTTTT.

The CDR3 here is CASSLVGVYTGELFF. The CDR3 DNA follows: TGCGCCAGCAGCTTGGTGGGGGTCTACACCGGGGAGCTGTTTTTT. The chain links TRBV5-1 to TRBJ2-2, with D perhaps given as TRBD1 or TRBD2 (5 bases each). This CDR3 spans 15 amino acids. Germline loops: CDR1 SGHRS, CDR2 YFSETQ. V was shortened by 0 bases and J by 3 bases, with 9 bases between the two germline ends.

The chain recombines TRBV6-5 with TRBJ2-5; tentative D call: TRBD1 (6 bases). The length of the CDR3 is 16 residues. V was clipped by 1 base and J by 0 bases, with 12 bases between them. CDR1 is MNHEY and CDR2 is SVGAGI in the germline V gene. The CDR3 reads CASSYFGQKYQETQYF. CDR3 sequence (DNA): TGTGCCAGCAGTTACTTTGGACAGAAGTACCAAGAGACCCAGTACTTC.

The sample holds one count of this clone. The rearrangement links TRBV5-4 to TRBJ2-5; no firm D call. The V end lost 0 bases, the J end lost 1 base, and 4 bases lay between the germline ends. This CDR3 has 13 residues. CDR1 and CDR2 from the germline V gene are SGHNT and YYREEE (reference sequence). The CDR3 spells CASSLGPQETQYF. CDR3 sequence (DNA): TGTGCCAGCAGCTTGGGGCCCCAAGAGACCCAGTACTTC.

The rearrangement links TRBV7-9 to TRBJ2-3, with 9 bases matching TRBD2. Germline CDR1 SEHNR, CDR2 FQNEAQ (reference sequence). Losses at the gene ends were 3 bases for V and 6 bases for J; bases not matched to a gene: 7. There are 15 residues in the CDR3. CDR3: CASSFASGTGDTQYF. The CDR3 region has the DNA TGTGCCAGCAGCTTTGCTAGCGGGACGGGGGATACGCAGTATTTT.

This clone was counted a single time. V and J are TRBV4-1 and TRBJ1-2; D gene uncertain. Trimming left V 0 bases short and J 5 bases short, with 10 bases between. The CDR3 length is 14 residues. Germline V gene sequence: CDR1 MGHRA, CDR2 YSYEKL. Here the CDR3 DNA reads TGCGCCAGCAGCCAAGATGGGAGGGTGTATGGCTACACCTTC. Translation: CASSQDGRVYGYTF.

The J gene is TRBJ2-7, the V gene TRBV7-3; 9 nucleotides match TRBD1. This CDR3 comprises 14 residues. J gave up 3 bases and V 4 bases, and 4 bases lay outside the gene matches. The germline V gene encodes CDR1 SGHTA and CDR2 FQGTGA. This CDR3 reads CASSSDRGNYEQYF. The CDR3 DNA reads as TGTGCCAGCAGCTCGGACAGGGGAAACTACGAGCAGTACTTC.

The chain combines TRBV7-2 with TRBJ1-2; 7 positions agree with TRBD1. Germline CDR1 is SGHTA and CDR2 is FQGNSA. V lost 1 base and J lost 12; bases outside the gene matches: 8. The CDR3 is made up of 13 amino acids. The CDR3 spells CASSLERTGLNTF. The CDR3 DNA is TGTGCCAGCAGCTTAGAACGGACAGGCTTGAACACCTTC.

This chain connects TRBV15 to TRBJ2-5; D gene unclear. CDR3 length: 12 amino acids. Trimming removed 0 bases from V and 5 bases from J, with 4 bases in between. Per the germline V gene, CDR1 is LNHNV and CDR2 is YYDKDF (reference sequence). As DNA, the CDR3 is TGTGCCACCAGCAGAGATGGGGAGACCCAGTACTTC. Its protein is CATSRDGETQYF.

The V call is TRBV7-9, the J call TRBJ2-5; D remains unclear. The CDR3 totals 13 residues. Germline CDR1 SEHNR, CDR2 FQNEAQ (reference sequence). Trimming took 5 bases from V and 1 from J, leaving 8 bases between them. The CDR3, as DNA: TGTGCCAGCAGCCGTCTCAGCCAAGAGACCCAGTACTTC. Translation gives CASSRLSQETQYF.

The chain links TRBV5-1 to TRBJ1-4; no firm D call. This CDR3 spans 15 amino acids. Germline V lookup: CDR1 SGHRS, CDR2 YFSETQ. V gave up 4 bases and J gave up 0 bases, with 10 bases separating them. The CDR3 protein is CASSLSSATNEKLFF. CDR3 DNA sequence: TGCGCCAGCAGCCTCTCAAGTGCAACTAATGAAAAACTGTTTTTT.

The chain links TRBV19 to TRBJ2-5; TRBD2 matches at 15 bases. J lost 2 bases, V lost 6 bases, and 10 bases had no gene match. Per the germline V gene, CDR1 is LNHDA and CDR2 is SQIVND (reference sequence). The CDR3 is 18 residues long. CDR3 sequence reads: CASRSPPGLAGGQETQYF. The CDR3 bases are TGTGCCAGTAGATCGCCCCCCGGACTAGCGGGAGGGCAAGAGACCCAGTACTTC.

V is TRBV19 and J is TRBJ1-3; D remains unclear. CDR3 length: 17 residues. Trimming shortened V by 4 bases and J by 0 bases, and 16 bases separated the two germline ends. Germline V gives CDR1 LNHDA, CDR2 SQIVND (reference sequence). The CDR3, as DNA: TGTGCCAGTAGTACGACCTTCGGCCAAGCCTCTGGAAACACCATATATTTT. Its protein product is CASSTTFGQASGNTIYF.

The J gene is TRBJ1-1, the V gene TRBV4-1; 12 nucleotides agree with TRBD1. The germline CDR1 and CDR2 sequences are MGHRA and YSYEKL. With 4 bases clipped from V and 4 bases from J, the junction kept 4 bases outside the gene matches. CDR3 length: 15 residues. DNA for the CDR3: TGCGCCAGCAGCCGCCGGGACAGGGGGCTCACTGAAGCTTTCTTT. Its translation: CASSRRDRGLTEAFF.

The chain is built from TRBV18 and TRBJ2-1; 11 bases match TRBD1. The CDR3 has 15 amino acids. The V and J ends lost 6 bases and 9 bases, in that order; junction bases with no gene match: 10. The germline V gene has CDR1 KGHSH and CDR2 LQKENI. CDR3 in amino acids: CASSPGQGAQGEQFF. DNA of the CDR3: TGTGCCAGCTCCCCCGGACAGGGGGCGCAGGGTGAGCAGTTCTTC. The full variable domain, in which reference TRBV18 and TRBJ2-1 provide the parts outside the CDR3, is NAGVMQNPRHLVRRRGQEARLRCSPMKGHSHVYWYRQLPEEGLKFMVYLQKENIIDESGMPKERFSAEFPKEGPSILRIQQVVRGDSAAYFCASSPGQGAQGEQFFGPGTRLTVL.